Listed below are T cell receptor beta chains from one sample, sequenced in a study of blood T cell repertoires in COVID-19. Method: immunoSEQ multiplex PCR; TCRdb's copy keeps in-frame clones and lacks some. The sample records 330,000 or so clones, over 85% being singletons. Sequencing used peripheral blood. The receptors were sampled from a woman aged 55-70 years with COVID-19, enrolled during active disease. CDR3s include the opening cysteine and the closing phenylalanine or tryptophan. A D gene is named only where the DNA matches it firmly. Size is stated for part of the rows, as once, few or many counts, or as a class when the clone is expanded.

J gene	V gene	D gene	clone size	CDR3 DNA	CDR3 protein
TRBJ1-5	TRBV28	TRBD1	NA	TGTGCCAGCAGGAAACAGGGGGGAAGCAATCAGCCCCAGCATTTT	CASRKQGGSNQPQHF
TRBJ2-7	TRBV15	NA	NA	TGTGCCACCAGCGGCCTTGGGGGGAGCTACGAGCAGTACTTC	CATSGLGGSYEQYF
TRBJ1-2	TRBV4-1	NA	once	TGCGCCAGCAGCCAAGAGAGCATCCAGGGTGGCTACACCTTC	CASSQESIQGGYTF
TRBJ2-2	TRBV27	TRBD1	NA	TGTGCCAGCAGTGGAGGACAGGCAGAATGGCGCACCGGGGAGCTGTTTTTT	CASSGGQAEWRTGELFF
TRBJ1-2	TRBV28	NA	NA	TGTGCCAGCAGTTTCTATTCCGAGAACTATGGCTACACCTTC	CASSFYSENYGYTF
TRBJ2-3	TRBV24-1	TRBD2	NA	TGTGCCACTTCTGAAGCGGGGGGCACAGATACGCAGTATTTT	CATSEAGGTDTQYF
TRBJ2-2	TRBV5-4	TRBD2	NA	TGTGCCAGCACCCGGGGGGGCCGGAACACCGGGGAGCTGTTTTTT	CASTRGGRNTGELFF
TRBJ1-1	TRBV10-1	TRBD1	NA	TGCGCCAGCAGGAGGGACAGCGACGATGAAGCTTTCTTT	CASRRDSDDEAFF
TRBJ2-2	TRBV5-1	NA	NA	TGCGCCACCCTCACGGTTGCCGGGGAGCTGTTTTTT	CATLTVAGELFF
TRBJ1-2	TRBV28	TRBD1	few	TGTGCCAGCATGGGAGGACAGGGGGGCTATGGCTACACCTTC	CASMGGQGGYGYTF
TRBJ1-3	TRBV3-1/TRBV3-2	TRBD1	NA	TGTGCCAGCAGCCAACAGACAGGGGATGGAAACACCATATATTTT	CASSQQTGDGNTIYF
TRBJ2-2	TRBV19	TRBD2	NA	TGTGCCAGTAGTCCAGCGGGGGGGCGTACCGGGGAGCTGTTTTTT	CASSPAGGRTGELFF
TRBJ1-1	TRBV18	NA	NA	TGTGCCAGCTCACCCGACATGACAGGTGAAGCTTTCTTT	CASSPDMTGEAFF
TRBJ1-2	TRBV18	TRBD1	NA	TGTGCCAGCTCACCGACGGGACAGGGAAGCTATGGCTACACCTTC	CASSPTGQGSYGYTF
TRBJ1-6	TRBV30	NA	NA	TGTGCCTGGAGTTCACAGGAGTATTCACCCCTCCACTTT	CAWSSQEYSPLHF
TRBJ1-2	TRBV30	NA	NA	TGTGCCTGGATTACTAACTATGGCTACACCTTC	CAWITNYGYTF
TRBJ1-3	TRBV6-5	NA	once	TGTGCCAGCAGAACTATACCTGGAAACACCATATATTTT	CASRTIPGNTIYF
TRBJ1-5	TRBV19	NA	few	TGTGCCAGTAGTTTAGTGGGGCAGTTAAACAATCAGCCCCAGCATTTT	CASSLVGQLNNQPQHF
TRBJ1-5	TRBV4-1	NA	NA	TGCGCCAGCTCATTAACTTTACGGGGGGGCAATCAGCCCCAGCATTTT	CASSLTLRGGNQPQHF
TRBJ1-5	TRBV5-6	NA	NA	TGTGCCAGCAGCTTGCTGGCCGCGGGCAATCAGCCCCAGCATTTT	CASSLLAAGNQPQHF
TRBJ2-1	TRBV4-2	TRBD2	NA	TGTGCCAGCAGCCAAGACCAGACTAGCGGGGGGGCAAACAATGAGCAGTTCTTC	CASSQDQTSGGANNEQFF
TRBJ1-1	TRBV15	NA	NA	TGTGCCACCAGCAGAGGGGGCAGAGGTGACACTGAAGCTTTCTTT	CATSRGGRGDTEAFF
TRBJ1-4	TRBV7-9	NA	NA	TGTGCCAGCAGCTCCAGGGAAAAACTGTTTTTT	CASSSREKLFF
TRBJ2-1	TRBV7-3	TRBD2	NA	TGTGCCAGCAGCCTTGGACTAGCGGGGTACAATGAGCAGTTCTTC	CASSLGLAGYNEQFF
TRBJ2-7	TRBV5-1	TRBD1	NA	TGCGCCAGCAGTTCAGGGACAGGGGTGACTCTCGAGCAGTACTTC	CASSSGTGVTLEQYF
TRBJ2-1	TRBV7-3	NA	NA	TGTGCCAGCAGCACGGGGGGCAGCTCCTACAATGAGCAGTTCTTC	CASSTGGSSYNEQFF
TRBJ2-1	TRBV18	NA	NA	TGTGCCAGCTCACAGGCAAGGGACTCTGGTTTAAATGAGCAGTTCTTC	CASSQARDSGLNEQFF
TRBJ1-5	TRBV18	NA	NA	TGTGCCAGCTCACCGGGGGCAGATAGCAATCAGCCCCAGCATTTT	CASSPGADSNQPQHF
TRBJ2-5	TRBV12-3/TRBV12-4	NA	NA	TGTGCCAGCAGTTTAGGGTCCGGGACCCAGTACTTC	CASSLGSGTQYF
TRBJ2-2	TRBV18	NA	NA	TGTGCCAGCTCACCACGGGCCCCGGGAAATGTTTCCCCCGGGGAGCTGTTTTTT	CASSPRAPGNVSPGELFF
TRBJ1-1	TRBV12-3/TRBV12-4	TRBD1	NA	TGTGCCAGCAGGACAGGGATGGGAACTGAAGCTTTCTTT	CASRTGMGTEAFF
TRBJ1-1	TRBV19	NA	NA	TGTGCCAGTAGGGGAGGGAACACTGAAGCTTTCTTT	CASRGGNTEAFF
TRBJ1-1	TRBV5-1	TRBD1	NA	TGCGCCAGCGCCCCCGGGACAGAAGGTCGGGTAGCTTTCTTT	CASAPGTEGRVAFF
TRBJ2-7	TRBV5-4	TRBD1	NA	TGTGCCAGCAGCTCCGCGACTCAGGGGGCGCGAGAGCAGTACTTC	CASSSATQGAREQYF
TRBJ1-5	TRBV19	TRBD1	NA	TGTGCCAGTAGTCCTTCCGGGACAGCGGATCAGCCCCAGCATTTT	CASSPSGTADQPQHF
TRBJ1-6	TRBV7-3	NA	NA	TGTGCCAGCACCAGACGGGGACGGGGGAAGCTCCCCCTCCACTTT	CASTRRGRGKLPLHF
TRBJ2-7	TRBV7-6	NA	NA	TGTGCCAGCAGCTTAGGGGGACCCGGGGACTTCTACGAGCAGTACTTC	CASSLGGPGDFYEQYF
TRBJ1-1	TRBV18	NA	NA	TGTGCCAGCTCACTCACCGTCGGGGGGGGGACTGAAGCTTTCTTT	CASSLTVGGGTEAFF
TRBJ2-1	TRBV10-1	TRBD2	once	TGCGCCAGCAGTGAGTCTGGGGGACTAGCGGGGTACAATGAGCAGTTCTTC	CASSESGGLAGYNEQFF
TRBJ1-5	TRBV5-1	NA	NA	TGCGCCAGCAGCTTGGACAGTGGGTCTCAGCCCCAGCATTTT	CASSLDSGSQPQHF
TRBJ1-1	TRBV11-2	NA	NA	TGTGCCAGCAGCTACGACAGGAGTCACACTGAAGCTTTCTTT	CASSYDRSHTEAFF
TRBJ1-2	TRBV5-6	NA	NA	TGTGCCAGCAGCTATGCCAGGGGTAGTACTGGCTACACCTTC	CASSYARGSTGYTF
TRBJ1-2	TRBV5-1	TRBD1	NA	TGCGCCAGCAGCTTGGAGCCGGGGACAGCCTATGGCTACACCTTC	CASSLEPGTAYGYTF
TRBJ1-3	TRBV4-1	TRBD1	few	TGCGCCAGCAGCCAAGAGGACAGGGCGGGAAACACCATATATTTT	CASSQEDRAGNTIYF
TRBJ1-2	TRBV6-6	TRBD1	NA	TGTGCCAGCACCATGGGACAGGGCATAAACTATGGCTACACCTTC	CASTMGQGINYGYTF
TRBJ1-1	TRBV7-9	NA	NA	TGTGCCAGCAGCCCCCCCAACCCTACGAACACTGAAGCTTTCTTT	CASSPPNPTNTEAFF
TRBJ2-5	TRBV7-2	TRBD2	few	TGTGCCAGCAGCTTAGCCCCTAGCGGGGGGCCAAACCAAGAGACCCAGTACTTC	CASSLAPSGGPNQETQYF
TRBJ2-1	TRBV6-5	NA	many	TGTGCCAGCAGCCTAAATAATGAGCAGTTCTTC	CASSLNNEQFF